Below, 8 T cell receptor beta chains from the same sample are listed, as sequenced in a study of cytomegalovirus exposure and HLA in healthy donors. Profiling relied on immunoSEQ multiplex PCR, and the TCRdb table lists in-frame clones only, not all of them. The sample holds over 100,000 clones, 70% to 90% seen once. The sequencing sample was made of PBMCs. These receptors came from a woman between 18 and 29 years old in good health and CMV-seropositive.

This clone was observed a few times. This sequence joins TRBV11-2 and TRBJ1-3; TRBD1 matches 8 bases. The J segment lost 4 bases and the V segment lost 6 bases, leaving 8 bases of the junction unmatched. The germline V gene encodes CDR1 SGHAT and CDR2 FQNNGV. The CDR3 is 15 residues long. The DNA for the CDR3 is TGTGCCAGCAGAGCAGCAGGGGGCGCCGGAAACACCATATATTTT. This translates into CASRAAGGAGNTIYF. Combining the CDR3 with reference TRBV11-2 and TRBJ1-3 gives the whole variable domain EAGVAQSPRYKIIEKRQSVAFWCNPISGHATLYWYQQILGQGPKLLIQFQNNGVVDDSQLPKDRFSAERLKGVDSTLKIQPAKLEDSAVYLCASRAAGGAGNTIYFGEGSWLTVV.

This CDR3 is CAVGRSGLTYNEQFF. CDR3 nucleotides: TGTGCCGTGGGGCGTAGCGGGCTTACCTACAATGAGCAGTTCTTC. The gene calls are TRBV19 and TRBJ2-1; 7 nucleotides line up with TRBD2. The CDR3 has 15 amino acids. V lost 11 bases to trimming and J lost 2 bases; unmatched junction nucleotides: 12. CDR1 and CDR2 (germline): LNHDA, SQIVND (reference sequence).

The count of this clone is one. The CDR3 sequence: CASSRQGGNTEAFF. The CDR3 region has the DNA TGTGCCAGCTCACGACAGGGAGGGAACACTGAAGCTTTCTTT. The V gene is TRBV18, the J gene TRBJ1-1; 7 bases agree with TRBD1. V lost 4 bases, J lost 1 base, and 3 bases stayed unmatched. The CDR3 runs 14 residues. CDR1 is KGHSH, CDR2 LQKENI, per germline.

In the case of this clone: Other DNA sequences in the sample encode the same CDR3. The chain combines TRBV2 with TRBJ1-5; 10 bases are a match to TRBD1. There are 15 residues in the CDR3. Germline CDR1 SNHLY, CDR2 FYNNEI. J was trimmed by 0 bases and V by 6 bases; bases with no gene match: 2. This chain's CDR3 is CASSGQGVSNQPQHF. The DNA for the CDR3 is TGTGCCAGCAGCGGACAGGGGGTTAGCAATCAGCCCCAGCATTTT.

The chain joins TRBV30 to TRBJ1-2, with a weak D call TRBD1 (5 bases). The CDR3 contains 12 residues. CDR1 and CDR2 (germline): GTSNPN, SVGIG (reference sequence). V lost 2 bases to trimming and J lost 8 bases, with 12 bases between them. The CDR3 protein is CAWSSGPGGYTF. The CDR3 DNA sequence: TGTGCCTGGAGTTCCGGGCCAGGGGGCTACACCTTC.

This chain links TRBV6-5 with TRBJ1-2; D gene uncertain. The CDR3 consists of 13 residues. V was clipped by 6 bases and J by 5 bases, with 13 bases between them. The V gene's germline CDR1 is MNHEY and CDR2 SVGAGI. The CDR3 is CASSPTTEYGYTF. In DNA form, the CDR3 reads TGTGCCAGCAGCCCCACGACGGAGTATGGCTACACCTTC.

This clone turned up a few times. V is TRBV19 and J is TRBJ2-1; the D gene is possibly TRBD2 (5 bases). The length of the CDR3 is 15 residues. The V gene's germline CDR1 is LNHDA and CDR2 SQIVND (reference sequence). The V end lost 8 bases, the J end lost 0 bases, and 14 bases lay between the germline ends. The DNA of the CDR3 is TGTGCCAGTGGCGTGATGGGGAGCTCCTACAATGAGCAGTTCTTC. This codes for CASGVMGSSYNEQFF.

This clone has just a few counts. The chain employs TRBV7-6 and TRBJ2-7, with D unresolved. This CDR3 region has 11 residues. The ends were cut back, 4 bases at V and 2 bases at J, with 3 bases in the middle. Germline CDR1 SGHVS, CDR2 FNYEAQ. The CDR3, as DNA: TGTGCCAGCAGCTCCACCTACGAGCAGTACTTC. Encoded protein: CASSSTYEQYF.